This T cell receptor (beta chain) emerged from a study of graft-versus-host responses after intestinal transplantation. Overall study context: Anti-thymocyte globulin served as induction for all recipients, who then took tacrolimus and steroids for 2 to 4 years.

General study points: GvH clones surfaced in recipient marrow, some emerging earlier in ileum or blood. Circulating GvH clones peaking coincided with falling HvG clones soon after transplant.

Clones were read by immunoSEQ multiplex PCR, and TCRdb kept only the in-frame ones, dropping some. Of more than 40,000 clones listed, approximately 95% were seen once; the top ten hold around 0.21%. Between the trimmed V and J ends, which lost 7 bases and 2 bases, there was a span of 12 bases. The CDR3 totals 13 residues. Germline V gene sequence: CDR1 SQVTM, CDR2 ANQGSEA. In the case of this clone: Its antigen remains unknown.

The chain has TRBV29-1 and TRBJ2-1; maybe TRBD1 (5 bases). The TCR comes from a human donor who was the organ donor for an intestinal transplant. The sequencing here drew on unstimulated CD8+ T cells sorted from spleen or lymph node cells, taken before transplant. The CDR3, as DNA: TGCAGCGCCCGGACACCAACCTACAATGAGCAGTTCTTC. It codes for CSARTPTYNEQFF.